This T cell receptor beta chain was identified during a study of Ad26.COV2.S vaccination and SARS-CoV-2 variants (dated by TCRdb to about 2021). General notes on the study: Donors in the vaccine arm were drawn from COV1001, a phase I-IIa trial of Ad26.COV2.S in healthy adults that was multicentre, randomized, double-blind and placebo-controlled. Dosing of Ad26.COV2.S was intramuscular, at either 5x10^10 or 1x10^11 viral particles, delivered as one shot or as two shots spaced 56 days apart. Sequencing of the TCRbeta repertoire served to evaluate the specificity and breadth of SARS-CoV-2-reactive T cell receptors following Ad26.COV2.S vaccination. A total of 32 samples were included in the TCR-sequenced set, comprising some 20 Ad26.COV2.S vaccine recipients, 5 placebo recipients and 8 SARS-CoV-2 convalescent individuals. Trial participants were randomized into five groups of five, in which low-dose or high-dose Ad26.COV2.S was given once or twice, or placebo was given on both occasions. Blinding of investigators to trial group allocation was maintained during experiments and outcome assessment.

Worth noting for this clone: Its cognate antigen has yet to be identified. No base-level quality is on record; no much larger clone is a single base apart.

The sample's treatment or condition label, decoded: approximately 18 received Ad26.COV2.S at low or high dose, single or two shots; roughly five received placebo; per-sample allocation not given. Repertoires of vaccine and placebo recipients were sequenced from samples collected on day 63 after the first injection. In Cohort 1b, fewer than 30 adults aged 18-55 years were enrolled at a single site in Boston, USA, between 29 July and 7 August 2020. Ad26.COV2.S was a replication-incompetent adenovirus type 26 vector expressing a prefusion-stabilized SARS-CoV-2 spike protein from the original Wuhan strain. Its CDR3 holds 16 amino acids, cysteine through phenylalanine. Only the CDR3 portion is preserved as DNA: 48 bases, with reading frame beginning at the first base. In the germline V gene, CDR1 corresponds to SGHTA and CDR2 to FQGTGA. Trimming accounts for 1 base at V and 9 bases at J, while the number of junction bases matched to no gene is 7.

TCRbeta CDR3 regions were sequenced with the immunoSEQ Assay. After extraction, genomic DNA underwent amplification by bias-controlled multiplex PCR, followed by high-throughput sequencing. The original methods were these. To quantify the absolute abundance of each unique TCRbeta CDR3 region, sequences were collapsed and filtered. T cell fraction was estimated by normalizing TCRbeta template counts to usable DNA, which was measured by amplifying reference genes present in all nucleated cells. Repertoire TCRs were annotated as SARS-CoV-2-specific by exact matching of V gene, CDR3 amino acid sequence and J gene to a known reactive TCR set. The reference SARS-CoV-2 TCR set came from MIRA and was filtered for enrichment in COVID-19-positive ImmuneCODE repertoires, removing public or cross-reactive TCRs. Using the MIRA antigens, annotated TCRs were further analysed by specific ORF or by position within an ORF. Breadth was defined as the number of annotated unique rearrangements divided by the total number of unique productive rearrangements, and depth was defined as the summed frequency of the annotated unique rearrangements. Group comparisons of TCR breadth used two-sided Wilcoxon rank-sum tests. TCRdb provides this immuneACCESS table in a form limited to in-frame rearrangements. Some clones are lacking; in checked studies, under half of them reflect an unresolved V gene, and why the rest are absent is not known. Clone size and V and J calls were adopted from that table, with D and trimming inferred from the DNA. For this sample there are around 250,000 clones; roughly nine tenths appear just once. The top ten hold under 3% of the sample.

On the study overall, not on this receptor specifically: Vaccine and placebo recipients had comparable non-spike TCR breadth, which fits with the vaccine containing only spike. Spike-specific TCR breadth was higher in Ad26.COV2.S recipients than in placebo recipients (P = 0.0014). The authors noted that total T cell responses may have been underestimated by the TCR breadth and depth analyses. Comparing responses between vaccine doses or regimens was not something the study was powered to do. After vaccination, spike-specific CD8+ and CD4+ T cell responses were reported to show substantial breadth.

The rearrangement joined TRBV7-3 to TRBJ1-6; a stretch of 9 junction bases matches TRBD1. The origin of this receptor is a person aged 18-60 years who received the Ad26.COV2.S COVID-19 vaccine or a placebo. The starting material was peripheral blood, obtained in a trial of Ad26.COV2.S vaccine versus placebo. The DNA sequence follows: TGTGCCAGCAGCTTAAAAGGGACAGGGACGAGTTCACCCCTCCACTTT. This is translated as CASSLKGTGTSSPLHF.